Listed here are 7 T cell receptor beta chains from one sample, sequenced in a study of blood T cell repertoires in COVID-19. Here immunoSEQ multiplex PCR was the method, and the copy in TCRdb shows in-frame clones only, minus some. The table shows approximately 220,000 clones, with around 89% occurring only once. The sequencing input was PBMCs or T cells enriched from blood (not recorded which). These TCRs come from a woman aged 18-29 years in a cohort exposed to, infected with or recovered from COVID-19 (not recorded which).

The chain joins TRBV28 to TRBJ1-1, with TRBD1 as a possible D gene (5 bases). This CDR3 has 14 residues. Trimming took off 8 bases at V and 0 bases at J, with 13 bases between the two ends. Germline lookup yields CDR1 MDHEN and CDR2 SYDVKM. The CDR3 protein is CASSGGVLNTEAFF. CDR3 in DNA: TGTGCCAGCTCCGGAGGGGTCCTGAACACTGAAGCTTTCTTT. Supplemented by reference TRBV28 and TRBJ1-1, the full variable domain reads DVKVTQSSRYLVKRTGEKVFLECVQDMDHENMFWYRQDPGLGLRLIYFSYDVKMKEKGDIPEGYSVSREKKERFSLILESASTNQTSMYLCASSGGVLNTEAFFGQGTRLTVV.

This chain connects TRBV6-7 to TRBJ1-2; possibly TRBD1 for D (5 bases). TRBV6-7 qualifies as an ORF whose function is uncertain. V gave up 5 bases and J gave up 13 bases, with 17 bases separating them. The CDR3 totals 12 residues. The CDR3, as DNA: TGTGCCAGCAGTGCAGGGCCACCGCTCCGCACCTTC. As protein: CASSAGPPLRTF.

Only one count was recorded for this clone. This chain connects TRBV13 to TRBJ2-7; no reliable D call. This CDR3 has 14 amino acids. V was shortened by 0 bases and J by 2 bases, with 8 bases between the two germline ends. Germline V CDR1 and CDR2: PRHDT, FYEKMQ (reference sequence). CDR3: CASSLGGSPYEQYF. For the CDR3, the DNA is TGTGCCAGCAGCTTAGGCGGGTCCCCCTACGAGCAGTACTTC. The full variable domain, its missing parts supplied by reference TRBV13 and TRBJ2-7, is AAGVIQSPRHLIKEKRETATLKCYPIPRHDTVYWYQQGPGQDPQFLISFYEKMQSDKGSIPDRFSAQQFSDYHSELNMSSLELGDSALYFCASSLGGSPYEQYFGPGTRLTVT.

V and J are TRBV25-1 and TRBJ2-2, with a possible D match to TRBD2 (5 bases). Germline values: CDR1 MGHDK, CDR2 SYGVNS. V was shortened by 1 base and J by 6 bases, with 9 bases between the two germline ends. CDR3 length: 14 amino acids. The CDR3 nucleotides are TGTGCCAGCAGTGAATCTGGCGGGCCCGGGGAGCTGTTTTTT. Its translation: CASSESGGPGELFF. Filled out from reference TRBV25-1 and TRBJ2-2, the complete variable domain reads EADIYQTPRYLVIGTGKKITLECSQTMGHDKMYWYQQDPGMELHLIHYSYGVNSTEKGDLSSESTVSRIRTEHFPLTLESARPSHTSQYLCASSESGGPGELFFGEGSRLTVL.

CDR3 nucleotide sequence: TGTGCCAGCAGTGAGATAGCGGGAGTTGACGAGCAGTACTTC. Its translation is CASSEIAGVDEQYF. This chain joins TRBV2 and TRBJ2-7; 9 nucleotides align to TRBD2. The CDR3 sequence is 14 residues long. V was pared by 3 bases and J by 5 bases, with 5 bases of the junction left unmatched. Germline lookup yields CDR1 SNHLY and CDR2 FYNNEI.

Only one count was recorded for this clone. J is TRBJ2-5 and V is TRBV9, with a possible D match to TRBD2 (5 bases). CDR1 SGDLS and CDR2 YYNGEE come from the germline V gene. The V end lost 1 base, the J end lost 0 bases, and 13 bases lay between the germline ends. The CDR3 totals 16 residues. The CDR3 protein is CASSVSLTMYQETQYF. Here the CDR3 DNA reads TGTGCCAGCAGCGTATCACTGACTATGTACCAAGAGACCCAGTACTTC.

The CDR3 protein is CATNSDRDNTEAFF. For the CDR3, the DNA is TGTGCCACTAATTCAGACAGGGACAACACTGAAGCTTTCTTT. The chain couples TRBV10-3 to TRBJ1-1; 7 nucleotides match TRBD1. Germline V gene sequence: CDR1 ENHRY, CDR2 SYGVKD. The CDR3 totals 14 residues. V shed 10 bases and J 2 bases; nucleotides not matched to a gene: 10.